This TCR beta chain was captured by sequencing in a study of cytomegalovirus exposure and HLA in healthy donors. Study-wide points: TCR sequences were mostly rare, though some public TCRs occurred in many donors.

This clone has a single count. Its target is unknown. Unmatched junction bases numbered 12, after V lost 10 bases and J lost 5 bases. Germline V gene lookup returns CDR1 MNHEY and CDR2 SVGAGI. This CDR3 has 14 amino acids. Those who donated were healthy bone marrow donors. The PCR used 60 Vbeta and 13 Jbeta primers. Original methodology: Roughly 10 million shared chains were among approximately 80 million unique TCR beta chains counted in a later analysis. TCRdb's table, derived via immunoSEQ multiplex PCR, lists solely in-frame clones and lacks some. V and J calls and clone size follow that table, whereas D and trimming were derived from the DNA. The sample has 150,000 to 200,000 clones; 82% are singletons.

This clonotype was obtained from a boy aged 2 to 9 in good health and CMV-seronegative. The specimen was PBMCs. The rearrangement joins TRBV6-5 to TRBJ2-5; 8 bases are a match to TRBD2. The CDR3 is CATKGPGGRETQYF. The DNA of the CDR3 is TGTGCCACCAAAGGTCCGGGGGGGCGGGAGACCCAGTACTTC.